Sequencing of this T cell receptor beta chain was carried out in a study of blood T cells in healthy people across ages. Study observations and caveats: With age, beta diversity per million T cells declined roughly linearly, significantly by 40. Correlation between TCR beta diversity and naive T cell percentage was strong. Compared with aged donors, long-lived donors showed fewer expanded clones, suggesting selection.

The CDR3 is 15 amino acids. Germline assignment: CDR1 SGHTA and CDR2 FQGTGA. Next came a second PCR, run for about 7 to 12 cycles, which used a sample-barcoded 5' primer along with a J-beta primer mix. Each of the cDNA molecules was tagged by a template-switch adaptor with 12 random nucleotides. TCRdb fed the 5' RACE reads into MiXCR, producing one record per CDR3 protein. The sample lists some 1,500,000 distinct CDR3 sequences, less than 45% occurring once. In the case of this clonotype: What it binds is unknown. The junction departs from the called germline gene at one end, perhaps through a read error.

The rearrangement links TRBV7-3 to TRBJ2-5; 10 bases are a match to TRBD2. The clonotype was recovered from a woman between 18 and 29 years old in good health. The material sequenced was blood. This CDR3 reads CVSSLLAGLNYEQYF. CDR3 coding DNA: TGTGTCAGCAGCTTACTAGCGGGACTTAATTATGAGCAGTACTTC.